Listed here are 4 T cell receptor beta chains from one sample, sequenced in a study of blood T cells in healthy people across ages. The use of a sample-barcoded 5' primer and a J-beta primer mix characterized a second PCR of about 7 to 12 cycles. A single record per CDR3 protein comes from TCRdb applying MiXCR to the 5' RACE reads. Of more than 1,400,000 distinct CDR3 sequences listed, around 39% are singletons. Source material: blood. The receptors derive from a woman aged 18-35 years in good health.

Notes on this clonotype: At one boundary the junction diverges from the germline segment, which might be a read error. The genes are TRBV12-3 or TRBV12-4 and TRBJ2-1; possibly TRBD1 for D (9 bases). The CDR3 is 16 amino acids. The CDR3 here is CAGSSQGASGSTEQFF. The CDR3 DNA follows: TGTGCCGGCAGTTCACAGGGGGCAAGCGGGAGCACTGAGCAGTTCTTC.

This chain uses TRBV7-2 with TRBJ2-5; TRBD2 might be the D (6 bases). This CDR3 has 16 amino acids. CDR1 and CDR2 (germline): SGHTA, FQGNSA. V was pared by 1 base and J by 4 bases, with 16 bases between. The CDR3 is CASSLGWRAIIETQYF. CDR3 nucleotide sequence: TGTGCCAGCAGCTTAGGTTGGAGGGCTATAATAGAGACCCAGTACTTC.

Turning to this clonotype: An end of the junction does not agree with germline; a read error may underlie this. This chain connects TRBV5-6 to TRBJ2-4, with TRBD1 matching 8 bases. The tail of the sequence fits TRBJ2-7 better, so the J call may be wrong. This CDR3 spans 15 amino acids. In germline, CDR1 is SGHDT, CDR2 YYEEEE. CDR3 region: CAGSKTGTGSYEQYF. CDR3 nucleotides: TGTGCCGGCAGCAAAACCGGGACAGGCTCTTACGAGCAGTACTTC.

The chain carries TRBV20-1 and TRBJ1-2; D ambiguous. Germline CDR1 is DFQATT and CDR2 is SNEGSKA (reference sequence). Trimming removed 4 bases at V and 4 bases at J, with 19 bases between. This CDR3 spans 15 amino acids. CDR3 protein: CSAITEPWDLYGYTF. CDR3 DNA: TGCAGTGCTATTACCGAACCTTGGGATCTCTATGGCTACACCTTC.